Listed below are T cell receptor beta chains from one sample, sequenced in a study of cytomegalovirus exposure and HLA in healthy donors. Libraries were prepared by immunoSEQ multiplex PCR; TCRdb keeps only in-frame clonotypes and omits some of them. This table has about 140,000 clones, roughly 85% appearing once. Sequencing was done on a sample of PBMCs. The receptors shown here come from a middle-aged man in good health and CMV-seronegative. The CDR3 runs from the conserved cysteine through the conserved F or W. The order of the fields is V gene, J gene, CDR3 protein.

>TRBV5-6|TRBJ1-4
CASSLLSSGSTNEKLFF
>TRBV27|TRBJ1-2
CASRDRTIYGYTF
>TRBV7-8|TRBJ2-2
CASSLVSANTGELFF
>TRBV2|TRBJ1-4
CASSADRLLPTNEKLFF
>TRBV4-1|TRBJ1-1
CASSQGDRLNTEAFF
>TRBV27|TRBJ1-5
CASSDRGGNQPQHF
>TRBV30|TRBJ2-7
CAWSIRNYEQYF
>TRBV5-1|TRBJ1-5
CASSLDRNQPQHF
>TRBV19|TRBJ2-7
CASSFSTGASYEQYF
>TRBV10-3|TRBJ1-5
CAIAPTGDQPQHF
>TRBV7-9|-
CASSPGTGGFYEQYF
>TRBV7-8|TRBJ2-1
CASSLAWLDNEQFF
>TRBV6-5|TRBJ2-2
CASSYSNKNTGELFF
>TRBV6-5|-
CASKLRRRDPYEQYF
>TRBV28|TRBJ2-1
CASSLMGGRSNEQFF
>TRBV2|TRBJ2-1
CASKRNPYNEQFF
>TRBV4-1|TRBJ2-2
CASSRQPGGPNSGELFF
>TRBV18|TRBJ1-1
CASSPGQVRVNTEAFF
>TRBV11-2|TRBJ1-1
CASSLRNRGMNTEAFF
>TRBV20-1|TRBJ2-7
CSATTSGEQYF
>TRBV4-2|TRBJ2-5
CASSPYGATQETQYF
>TRBV19|TRBJ2-2
CASSQSGELFF
>TRBV12-5|TRBJ2-2
CASGFYTGGGTGELFF
>TRBV18|TRBJ1-2
CASSPAGVEGYTF
>TRBV4-3|TRBJ1-1
CASSQDRQARAWTEAFF
>TRBV5-6|TRBJ2-1
CASSFTGYNEQFF
>TRBV7-8|TRBJ2-7
CASSPTRFHSYEQYF
>TRBV6-1|TRBJ2-7
CASSERSGGLGYEQYF
>TRBV15|TRBJ2-1
CATSRGTGDNEQFF
>TRBV7-2|TRBJ1-1
CASSTRTGNTEAFF
>TRBV19|TRBJ1-1
CASSFSGAGTEAFF
>TRBV4-1|TRBJ1-2
CASSQGGGYTF
>TRBV9|TRBJ2-2
CASSVQADRYTGELFF
>TRBV28|TRBJ1-2
CASSHTGTNYGYTF
>TRBV10-3|TRBJ2-7
CAISESGGQGYEQYF
>TRBV7-2|TRBJ2-1
CASSSDWFLEQFF
>TRBV5-1|TRBJ1-1
CASSFRGLAEAFF
>TRBV28|TRBJ1-5
CASSSTYRDNQPQHF
>TRBV7-2|TRBJ2-3
CASSILAGVPDTQYF
>TRBV19|TRBJ1-5
CASSIEEGRAQHF
>TRBV4-3|TRBJ1-1
CASQTSRGGTTEAFF
>TRBV18|TRBJ2-7
CASSPSGGYSYEQYF
>TRBV2|TRBJ2-5
CASSRDRDETQYF
>TRBV9|TRBJ2-2
CASSVDPAGGNTGELFF
>TRBV7-3|TRBJ2-2
CASSRGTSGDTGELFF
>TRBV18|TRBJ1-4
CASSRQAPNEKLFF
>TRBV6-5|TRBJ1-2
CASSYTGTAVNGYTF
>TRBV14|TRBJ1-2
CASSQVSRLGYTF
>TRBV5-5|TRBJ1-1
CASSWGTGDTEAFF
>TRBV5-1|TRBJ2-4
CASSHMDIQYF
>TRBV5-6|TRBJ2-3
CASSFLTLAGGPTDTQYF
>TRBV2|TRBJ2-3
CASSDQRGLSDTQYF
>TRBV9|TRBJ2-1
CASSVDGRRSRFF
>TRBV5-6|TRBJ1-5
CASSFGTGGQPQHF
>TRBV28|TRBJ1-5
CASIAGDRGLRSNQPQHF